The rows below give T cell receptor beta chains drawn from one sample of a study of patients and donors after allogeneic stem cell transplantation. TCRdb re-called the RT-PCR reads with MiXCR, one entry per CDR3 protein. The table shows around 240,000 distinct CDR3 sequences, with roughly 15% occurring only once. Sequencing was carried out using blood, either unsorted or a sorted T cell fraction (not recorded which). The receptors derive from a human donor who was either an allogeneic HSCT recipient or a stem cell or donor lymphocyte infusion donor (not recorded which). It is not recorded whose cells these are; they may come from a transplant donor. The CDR3 runs from the conserved cysteine through the conserved F or W. The order of the fields is D gene, V gene, clone size, J gene, CDR3 DNA, CDR3 protein. A D gene is named only where the DNA matches it firmly. Clone size is shown for a subset of rows, as once, few, many or a class of expanded clone.

TRBD1	TRBV20-1	.	TRBJ1-2	TGCAGTGCTAGAGATCCGGACAGGGTAAAGGGCTACACCTTC	CSARDPDRVKGYTF
.	TRBV5-1	few	TRBJ2-5	TGCGCCAGCAGCTCCCGGGACACTGGGCGAGAGACCCAGTACTTC	CASSSRDTGRETQYF
.	TRBV7-2	few	TRBJ1-5	TGTGCCAGCAGCTTAGTAGGGTCCGGGCAGCCCCAGCATTTT	CASSLVGSGQPQHF
.	TRBV6-2/TRBV6-3	few	TRBJ2-5	TGTGCCAGCAGCCTCGGACTGAGGAGGGAGACCCAGTACTTC	CASSLGLRRETQYF
.	TRBV6-1	.	TRBJ1-3	TGTGCCAGCTTCAGACACTCTGGAAACACCATATATTTT	CASFRHSGNTIYF
.	TRBV21-1	.	TRBJ1-6	TGTGCCAGCAGCAAAGGGCGCGAGCAGGGGTGTTCACCCCTCCACTTT	CASSKGREQGCSPLHF
.	TRBV6-2/TRBV6-3	many	TRBJ1-1	TGTGCCAGCAGTTCAGTGAACACTGAAGCTTTCTTT	CASSSVNTEAFF
.	TRBV7-9	few	TRBJ2-1	TGTGCCAGCAGCTTAGCCTTTAGGGGGAGGGAGCAGTTCTTC	CASSLAFRGREQFF
.	TRBV25-1	.	TRBJ1-5	TGTGCCAGCAGCCGCGGGGGTGTGGAGCCCCAGCATTTT	CASSRGGVEPQHF
TRBD2	TRBV7-2	few	TRBJ2-1	TGTGCCAGCAGCTTAGTGGGGACTAGCTCCTACAATGAGCAGTTCTTC	CASSLVGTSSYNEQFF
.	TRBV7-2	many	TRBJ2-1	TGTGCCAGCAGCTTAGCAGGATTTAGGAGGACGAATGAGCAGTTCTTC	CASSLAGFRRTNEQFF
.	TRBV6-1	.	TRBJ1-3	TGTGCCAGCAGTGTATCAACCGGGACAAAGACTGGAAACACCATATATTTT	CASSVSTGTKTGNTIYF
.	TRBV12-3/TRBV12-4	.	TRBJ1-5	TGTGCCAGCAGTTTAGCAGTTTGGCAGCCCCAGCATTTT	CASSLAVWQPQHF
TRBD2	TRBV9	few	TRBJ2-5	TGTGCCAGCAGCGTAGCACTAGCGGGAGATGAGACCCAGTACTTC	CASSVALAGDETQYF
TRBD2	TRBV4-1	.	TRBJ2-3	TGCGCCAGCAGCCAAGGTCACAGCGGGAGGACAGATACGCAGTATTTT	CASSQGHSGRTDTQYF
.	TRBV29-1	many	TRBJ1-1	TGCAGCGTTCACGGGGGGCTGAGTAGTCCTGAAGCTTTCTTT	CSVHGGLSSPEAFF
TRBD1	TRBV27	.	TRBJ2-4	TGTGCCAGCAGTCCGTGGGACAGTCTGAGGGCAAACATTCAGTACTTC	CASSPWDSLRANIQYF
TRBD2	TRBV20-1	few	TRBJ2-7	TGCAGTGCTAGTCAACTAGCGGGGGCCAGCGAGCAGTACTTC	CSASQLAGASEQYF
TRBD1	TRBV20-1	many	TRBJ1-5	TGCAGTGCTAGAGATTTTAGTCGAGGGACAGCGTATAGCAATCAGCCCCAGCATTTT	CSARDFSRGTAYSNQPQHF
.	TRBV6-1	.	TRBJ2-1	TGTGCCAGCAGTGATGAGGGGCAGGCCTACAATGAGCAGTTCTTC	CASSDEGQAYNEQFF
.	TRBV7-3	.	TRBJ2-1	TGTGCCAGCAGCTCCCTCGGACCCTTTGGGGCTGAGCAGTTCTTC	CASSSLGPFGAEQFF
TRBD2	TRBV20-1	many	TRBJ2-5	TGCAGTGCCGCGCGTGATAGCGGGGAGGGAGAGACCCAGTACTTC	CSAARDSGEGETQYF
TRBD1	TRBV5-5	few	TRBJ2-5	TGTGCCAGCAGCTTGGCCGGGTGGGGACAGAAAGAGACCCAGTACTTC	CASSLAGWGQKETQYF
.	TRBV20-1	few	TRBJ2-3	TGCAGTGCTTCTGCTCCCGGGTCCACAGATACGCAGTATTTT	CSASAPGSTDTQYF
TRBD1	TRBV27	few	TRBJ1-3	TGTGCCAGCAGTTCGGACAGGGGAGCCACCATATATTTT	CASSSDRGATIYF
.	TRBV24-1	.	TRBJ2-5	TGTGCCACCAGTGACTCTCGGGTCTCTCAAGAGACCCAGTACTTC	CATSDSRVSQETQYF
.	TRBV11-2	few	TRBJ1-2	TGTGCCAGCACCACCAATGGTCAGGGTTATGGCTACACCTTC	CASTTNGQGYGYTF
.	TRBV24-1	.	TRBJ2-7	TGTGCCACCAGTGACAGGGTCCGGCCCTACGAGCAGTACTTC	CATSDRVRPYEQYF
.	TRBV18	few	TRBJ2-2	TGTGCCAGCTCACCACCGCTTCAGGTTTTTATAACCGGGGAGCTGTTTTTT	CASSPPLQVFITGELFF
.	TRBV23-1	.	TRBJ2-3	TGCGCCAGCAGTCTATTAACCCGGACACTCGGCACAGATACGCAGTATTTT	CASSLLTRTLGTDTQYF
.	TRBV12-3/TRBV12-4	many	TRBJ2-6	TGTGCCAGCAGTTTGGGGAATCTAGGAGGGGCCAACGTCCTGACTTTC	CASSLGNLGGANVLTF
.	TRBV2	few	TRBJ2-5	TGTGCCAGCAGTGCAAGCATGTTTCTATTGGGGGCGACCCAAGAGACCCAGTACTTC	CASSASMFLLGATQETQYF
.	TRBV11-3	.	TRBJ2-5	TGTGCCAGCAGCGCCCGACAGGTGCAAGAGACCCAGTACTTC	CASSARQVQETQYF
TRBD2	TRBV5-1	few	TRBJ2-3	TGCGCCAGCAGCCCTTCCCCCGCGGGGGACACAGATACGCAGTATTTT	CASSPSPAGDTDTQYF
TRBD1	TRBV20-1	.	TRBJ2-2	TGCAGTGCTAGGGACAGGGAATCCGGGGAGCTGTTTTTT	CSARDRESGELFF
.	TRBV9	many	TRBJ2-4	TGTGCCAGCTCCCCCGGCACTTCCATTCAGTACTTC	CASSPGTSIQYF
.	TRBV5-1	few	TRBJ2-7	TGCGCCAGCAGAAGCCAGACAGGTTCCTCCTACGAGCAGTACTTC	CASRSQTGSSYEQYF
.	TRBV3-1	.	TRBJ2-7	TGTGCCAGCAGCCAAGATTCACTAGTTAGTTACGAGCAGTACTTC	CASSQDSLVSYEQYF
.	TRBV5-4	few	TRBJ1-5	TGTGCCAGCAGCTTGGATGGTTTCAATCAGCCCCAGCATTTT	CASSLDGFNQPQHF
TRBD1	TRBV12-3/TRBV12-4	.	TRBJ2-6	TGTGCCAGCAGCATTTCGACAGGGGTGAGCTCTGGGGCCAACGTCCTGACTTTC	CASSISTGVSSGANVLTF
TRBD2	TRBV20-1	few	TRBJ2-1	TGCAGTGCTGTCCCCCCAGCGGGAGGGTCAGGTGAGCAGTTCTTC	CSAVPPAGGSGEQFF
.	TRBV4-1	few	TRBJ1-2	TGCGCCAGCAGCCAAGATATGGGGGGCTACACCTTC	CASSQDMGGYTF
TRBD2	TRBV3-1	few	TRBJ2-5	TGTGCCAGCAGCCAAGGAATGCGGGAGGGGAGAGAGACCCAGTACTTC	CASSQGMREGRETQYF
.	TRBV21-1	.	TRBJ2-5	TGTGCCAGCAGCAAAGACAGGGTAGCTTCCAGAACCCAGTACTTC	CASSKDRVASRTQYF
.	TRBV3-1	.	TRBJ2-4	TGTGCCAGCAGCTCCCCCCCGAGGGGGGCCCAAGCCAAAAACATTCAGTACTTC	CASSSPPRGAQAKNIQYF
.	TRBV3-1	few	TRBJ1-3	TGTGCCAGCAGCCGCTCACAGCTCTCTGGAAACACCATATATTTT	CASSRSQLSGNTIYF
.	TRBV6-2/TRBV6-3	.	TRBJ1-5	TGTGCCAGCACTCGTGGAATGGGGGGCAATCAGCCCCAGCATTTT	CASTRGMGGNQPQHF
.	TRBV5-1	.	TRBJ2-7	TGCGCCAGCAGCTTGACCCCTCGGGAGCAGTACTTC	CASSLTPREQYF
TRBD1	TRBV12-3/TRBV12-4	many	TRBJ1-5	TGTGCCAGCAGCAAGGACAGGACTAGCAATCAGCCCCAGCATTTT	CASSKDRTSNQPQHF
TRBD1	TRBV3-1	.	TRBJ2-7	TGTGCCAGCCCGCCGGACAGGGGGTCCCACGAGCAGTACTTC	CASPPDRGSHEQYF
TRBD2	TRBV6-1	few	TRBJ2-1	TGTGCCAGCAGTCCCGGGACTATCGGGGGTTGGGGGCAGTTCTTC	CASSPGTIGGWGQFF
.	TRBV4-3	few	TRBJ2-2	TGCGCCAGCAGCCAAGAAGACACCGGGGAGCTGTTTTTT	CASSQEDTGELFF